Sequencing of this TCR beta chain was carried out in a study of blood T cells in healthy people across ages. This clonotype came up a few times. Per the germline V gene, CDR1 is LNHDA and CDR2 is SQIVND (reference sequence). The CDR3 covers 15 residues. V shed 7 bases and J 7 bases; nucleotides not matched to a gene: 15. A second PCR of about 6 to 12 cycles used a sample-barcoded 5' primer and a J-beta primer mix. TCRdb passed the 5' RACE reads through MiXCR, listing each CDR3 protein once. The repertoire includes about 570,000 distinct CDR3 sequences, roughly a quarter of them detected once, and about 3.9% sits in the top ten. Another study also made use of these data, one on T cells of mothers and their children.

The chain carries TRBV19 and TRBJ1-1; 7 bases line up with TRBD1. Sequenced input: blood. The sequence was collected from a boy aged 2 to 10 in good health. In DNA, the CDR3 is TGTGCCAGTACCCTACAGGGGATGAGGTTCGGTGAAGCTTTCTTT. Translating it yields CASTLQGMRFGEAFF.